A single T cell receptor beta chain is shown here with its context. What it binds is not known. The sample belongs to a study of T cell repertoires in cytomegalovirus infection. About the study: The study used recently identified HLA-C-restricted and well-studied HLA-B-restricted CMV epitopes.

The study's findings and limits: HLA-C-restricted CMV clonotypes gave the most frequent clonotype in two of eight donors.

TCRdb reprocessed the reads via MiXCR and lists one record per CDR3 protein. Of fewer than 1,000,000 distinct CDR3 sequences detected, approximately 33% appear once; the ten largest clones hold 13%. Germline V gives CDR1 LGHNA, CDR2 YNFKEQ. The CDR3 loop spans 18 amino acids. V was clipped by 4 bases and J by 0 bases; unmatched bases: 5. The rearrangement uses TRBV4-2 and TRBJ2-4; 14 nucleotides line up with TRBD2. The source material was cultured CD8+ T cells from PBMCs, sampled from culture after CMV antigen stimulation. This sequence originates from a human donor in good health (CMV status not recorded). Some clones in this sample may be carry-over from other donors' samples. The CDR3 spells CASSPGLAGALAKNIQYF. CDR3 coding DNA: TGTGCCAGCAGCCCGGGACTAGCGGGGGCCCTAGCCAAAAACATTCAGTACTTC.